Shown below are 5 T cell receptor beta chains from a single sample sequenced in a study of blood T cell repertoires in COVID-19. Some clones are missing from TCRdb's copy, which holds only in-frame ones; the method was immunoSEQ multiplex PCR. The sample yields about 80,000 clones, under 85% seen once. The sequenced material came from peripheral blood. The receptor set was obtained from a human donor in a cohort sampled during active COVID-19.

V gene TRBV30 combines with J gene TRBJ1-6; D is unresolved. The CDR3 has 12 residues. Trimming removed 2 bases at V and 7 bases at J, with 6 bases between. Germline V gene lookup returns CDR1 GTSNPN and CDR2 SVGIG (reference sequence). The CDR3 reads CAWSLGNSPLHF. The DNA of the CDR3 is TGTGCCTGGAGTCTAGGCAATTCACCCCTCCACTTT.

The chain is built from TRBV9 and TRBJ1-2; weak D call: TRBD1 (5 bases). The CDR3 consists of 13 residues. Germline V gives CDR1 SGDLS, CDR2 YYNGEE. V lost 0 bases and J 6 bases, leaving 9 bases between the germline ends. CDR3 DNA: TGTGCCAGCAGCGTAGAGAAGGGGCATGGCTACACCTTC. Translation gives CASSVEKGHGYTF. The variable domain in full, completed from reference TRBV9 and TRBJ1-2, reads DSGVTQTPKHLITATGQRVTLRCSPRSGDLSVYWYQQSLDQGLQFLIQYYNGEERAKGNILERFSAQQFPDLHSELNLSSLELGDSALYFCASSVEKGHGYTFGSGTRLTVV.

This clone appeared a single time. V and J are TRBV28 and TRBJ1-2; 10 nucleotides match TRBD1. Per the germline V gene, CDR1 is MDHEN and CDR2 is SYDVKM. The CDR3 extends over 14 amino acids. After removal of 6 bases from V and 0 bases from J, the junction contained 1 base not matched to a gene. CDR3 nucleotides: TGTGCCAGCAGGGGACAGGGGCCTAACTATGGCTACACCTTC. The encoded protein is CASRGQGPNYGYTF.

V usage is TRBV21-1 and J usage is TRBJ2-3; TRBD2, as called in the table, went unchecked against the DNA. TRBV21-1 constitutes a pseudogene. The CDR3 is 16 amino acids. The CDR3 spells CASSKVGLAGEDTQYF. CDR3 DNA sequence: TGTGCCAGCAGCAAAGTAGGGCTAGCGGGGGAAGATACGCAGTATTTT.

As for this clone: The same CDR3 also results from other DNA sequences found in this sample. The chain recombines TRBV5-4 with TRBJ1-2; 7 nucleotides line up with TRBD1. The germline CDR1 and CDR2 sequences are SGHNT and YYREEE (reference sequence). Losses at the gene ends were 4 bases for V and 4 bases for J; bases not matched to a gene: 4. The CDR3 contains 13 residues. CDR3 region: CASSQTGSYGYTF. For the CDR3, the DNA is TGTGCCAGCAGCCAGACAGGGTCCTATGGCTACACCTTC.